This T cell receptor beta chain emerged from a study of blood T cell repertoires in COVID-19 (dated by TCRdb to between 2020 and 2021). General notes on the study: The collaborator samples originated in the United States, Italy and Spain and spanned the acute and convalescent phases of COVID-19. The prospective study material was composed of cDNA or gDNA derived from T cells, B-cell-depleted T cells, or PBMCs. The dataset comprised deeply sampled blood TCRbeta repertoires from subjects exposed to, actively infected with, or recovered from COVID-19. The repertoires were released in a freely available public database intended as a resource for research on the immune response to SARS-CoV-2. The samples were drawn from the first 160 participants of the ongoing ImmuneRACE study and from 1,254 subjects provided by 6 global collaborators. Nearly every sample came with metadata listing a de-identified subject ID, COVID-19 status, age in years and sex. Where available, HLA class I and class II types were taken from metadata supplied by the sample provider and were not determined by assay-based typing. Summary of the overall study and its limitations: The amount of clinical and demographic metadata varied by source and participant and was provided uncurated.

On this clone: Its antigen target is currently unknown. Nothing much larger sits one base from this clone, and base qualities are not available.

TCRbeta CDR3 regions were amplified from genomic DNA by means of the immunoSEQ Assay, a bias-controlled multiplex PCR. Per the source publication's procedure: Nucleated cell counts per sample were estimated from amplification of reference gene primers within the assay. To quantify the absolute abundance of each unique TCRbeta CDR3 rearrangement, sequence reads were collapsed and filtered. Productive Simpson clonality was computed per sample as the square root of Simpson's diversity index over productive rearrangements. Held by TCRdb, this immuneACCESS table contains in-frame sequences only and omits some clones. Under half of the omission traces to an unresolved V gene where checked; the cause of the rest is unknown. That table gives V, J and clone size, and the DNA gave D and trimming. The sample includes more than 150,000 clones, with around nine tenths observed a single time. The ten largest clones capture approximately 12% of the sample.

One collaborating source in Seattle enrolled patients during active infection and followed them longitudinally through the course of disease. The collaborating institutions used their own protocols to collect whole blood in K2EDTA tubes. For TCRbeta analysis, collaborators shipped samples as frozen whole blood, isolated PBMCs, or DNA extracted from either of those sample types. Sequencing was done on a sample of peripheral blood. The sequence was collected from a woman between 65 and 79 years old with COVID-19, enrolled during active disease.

The DNA reads TGCAGCGTTGTGAAAGGGGGGACAGGCTATGGCTACACCTTC. Its amino acids are CSVVKGGTGYGYTF. The chain joins TRBV29-1 to TRBJ1-2, and 8 junctional nucleotides match TRBD1. The junction shows trimming of 4 bases on V and 4 bases on J, and the gene matches do not reach 8 bases of it. Counted from cysteine to phenylalanine, this CDR3 has 14 amino acids. Of the read, only the CDR3 DNA is kept; its 42 bases are in frame from base 1. CDR1 SQVTM and CDR2 ANQGSEA were looked up in the germline V gene. With all but the CDR3 taken from the reference TRBV29-1 and TRBJ1-2 genes, the full variable domain is: SAVISQKPSRDICQRGTSLTIQCQVDSQVTMMFWYRQQPGQSLTLIATANQGSEATYESGFVIDKFPISRPNLTFSTLTVSNMSPEDSSIYLCSVVKGGTGYGYTFGSGTRLTVV.